This T cell receptor beta chain was sequenced for a study of T-cell memory formation after mild COVID-19. In the study overall: TCR clusters mostly belonged to single donors.

Details on this clonotype: Its antigen remains unknown.

TCRdb redid the calling of the 5' RACE reads with MiXCR, one entry per CDR3 protein. The sample contains a few hundred thousand distinct CDR3 sequences, around a fifth of which appear only once. Broader study findings: There were some responding clones in pre-infection memory, which suggested that cross-reactive memory had joined.

The TCR sequence derives from a man aged 18 to 29 who had mild COVID-19 (a few samples of this study predate the infection). Cell type and time point are not known. Sequenced material: PBMCs or a T cell subset sorted from them (not recorded which).

CDR3 nucleotide sequence: TGTGCCAGCAGCCGCAGTGGGGGGACCCAGTACTTC. As protein: CASSRSGGTQYF. The gene calls are TRBV6-5 and TRBJ2-5, with D perhaps being TRBD1 or TRBD2 (5 bases each). CDR1 and CDR2 from the germline V gene are MNHEY and SVGAGI. This CDR3 has 12 amino acids. V lost 6 bases and J 7 bases, leaving 12 bases between the germline ends.